The present T cell receptor (beta chain) was sequenced within a study of CD8 T cells in ankylosing spondylitis. Notes on the study in general: Prior literature has documented some motif variants in synovial fluid and blood from reactive arthritis. Disease-associated clones were CD8+ and fairly uncommon in peripheral blood.

This clonotype was observed many times. The antigen remains undetermined. Germline assignment: CDR1 DFQATT and CDR2 SNEGSKA (reference sequence). The V segment lost 5 bases and the J segment 1 base; nucleotides outside the gene matches: 10. The CDR3 has 18 amino acids. As the method for making TCR beta libraries, quantitative 5'-RACE with molecular barcodes was used. TCRdb reprocessed the 5' RACE reads via MiXCR and lists one record per CDR3 protein. The sample consists of roughly 240,000 distinct CDR3 sequences, 8% to 10% of them appearing once. The sequence was collected from a female donor with ankylosing spondylitis or in good health (not recorded which). The chain employs TRBV20-1 and TRBJ2-1; 14 bases agree with TRBD2. Sample: blood, either unsorted or a sorted T cell fraction (not recorded which). The CDR3 here is CSAVPGTSGSWSYNEQFF. CDR3 nucleotide sequence: TGCAGTGCTGTCCCCGGGACTAGCGGGAGTTGGTCCTACAATGAGCAGTTCTTC.